A selection of T cell receptor beta chains follows, all from one sample in a study of tumor-infiltrating lymphocytes in primary liver carcinoma. TCRdb recomputed calls from the multiplex PCR reads with MiXCR, one row per CDR3 protein. The profile shows tens of thousands of distinct CDR3 sequences, around 75% of them singletons. Sequenced: tumor-adjacent normal liver tissue. The source is a woman in her thirties with primary liver carcinoma and hepatitis B virus infection. Both conserved end residues are part of each CDR3. Fields, in order: clone size, J gene, V gene, D gene, CDR3 DNA, CDR3 protein. A D gene is named only where the DNA matches it firmly. The listing skips clone size in some rows; elsewhere it reads once, few, many or a size class.

.,TRBJ2-1,TRBV5-1,.,TGCGCCTGCAGCGCGTTAGGGGATGAACAGTTCTTC,CACSALGDEQFF
.,TRBJ2-3,TRBV29-1,.,TGCGTTGAAGAAGGAGTAGGCACAGATACGCAGTATTTT,CVEEGVGTDTQYF
.,TRBJ2-1,TRBV6-1,TRBD2,TGTGCCAGCAGTGACCCAGCGGGAGGGGAGGCATATGAGCAGTTCTTC,CASSDPAGGEAYEQFF
.,TRBJ2-2,TRBV5-4,.,TGTGCCAGTAGCTTGCTGGGCGCCGGGGAGCTGCTTTTT,CASSLLGAGELLF
many,TRBJ2-1,TRBV28,.,TGTGCCAGCAGCCCGACCTGGGACCCCTACAATGAGCAGTTCTTC,CASSPTWDPYNEQFF
.,TRBJ2-7,TRBV29-1,.,TGTAGCGCCCGGGAGCGGAGCCAGCAATACTTC,CSARERSQQYF
.,TRBJ2-7,TRBV6-2/TRBV6-3,.,TGTGTCAGTAGTTACATAAGCCTCTACGAGCAGTACTTC,CVSSYISLYEQYF
.,TRBJ1-2,TRBV29-1,TRBD1,TGTAGCGTTGTTCAACAGGGGGATCCTACTAATGGCTACACTTTC,CSVVQQGDPTNGYTF
.,TRBJ2-4,TRBV29-1,.,TGCAGCGTCCCAAGCCCGAGACAGGCCAGAAACATTCAGTACTTC,CSVPSPRQARNIQYF
many,TRBJ2-7,TRBV29-1,.,TGCAGCGTTGTCACACCGAAGGCCTACGAGCAGTACTTC,CSVVTPKAYEQYF
.,TRBJ2-5,TRBV11-2,.,TGTGCCAGCGGCCATGCTGGAGCGGGTGGGTACCAAGAGACCCAGTACTTC,CASGHAGAGGYQETQYF
.,TRBJ2-7,TRBV4-1,.,TGCACCAGCAACCAGGGCCCTATAAACTACGAGCAGTACTTC,CTSNQGPINYEQYF
.,TRBJ1-5,TRBV11-2,.,TGTGCCAGCAACATAGACGGGACAAGTTTTCAGCCCCAGCATTTT,CASNIDGTSFQPQHF
many,TRBJ2-4,TRBV28,.,TGTGCCAGCAGTCACGATGTACAGGGTATTCAGTACTTC,CASSHDVQGIQYF
.,TRBJ2-7,TRBV5-1,TRBD1,TGCGCCAGCAGCTCCGGGACAGGCCTATACGAGCAGTACTTC,CASSSGTGLYEQYF
.,TRBJ2-7,TRBV11-2,.,TGTGCCAGCAGCTTACTCCGGACACCCTACGAGCAGTACTTC,CASSLLRTPYEQYF
.,TRBJ2-5,TRBV12-3/TRBV12-4,.,TGTGCCAGCGGTTATGGTATATGGGAGATCCAGTACTTC,CASGYGIWEIQYF
.,TRBJ2-7,TRBV7-8,.,TGTGCCAGCAGCCCGACTATGAGCTCCTACGAGCAGTACTTT,CASSPTMSSYEQYF
.,TRBJ2-1,TRBV6-2/TRBV6-3,TRBD1,TGTGTTAGCAGGGCAGGGGGCGTCAATGAGCAGTTCTTC,CVSRAGGVNEQFF
.,TRBJ1-1,TRBV29-1,TRBD1,TGCTGCGTCGAGACAGGGAGCACTGGAGCTTTCTTT,CCVETGSTGAFF
.,TRBJ2-3,TRBV6-6,.,TGTGCCAGCAGCCCGGCCAAAGGGGGAGGTCCGGGAGATACGCACTATTTT,CASSPAKGGGPGDTHYF
.,TRBJ2-3,TRBV4-3,.,TGCGCCAGCATCCAGTCGGTCTGGCTGGGTGATCCAGATGATACGCATTATTTT,CASIQSVWLGDPDDTHYF
.,TRBJ2-1,TRBV30,TRBD2,TGTGCCTGGAGTGTGCTTCTAGCGGAAGATGAGCAGTTCTTC,CAWSVLLAEDEQFF
.,TRBJ2-1,TRBV4-1,.,TGCGCCAGCAGCCACCCAGGGTTAGATGAGCAATTCTTC,CASSHPGLDEQFF
many,TRBJ2-7,TRBV5-6,TRBD1,TGTGCCAGCAGCTTCGGGACAGGGGGCTACGAGCAGTACTTC,CASSFGTGGYEQYF
.,TRBJ2-1,TRBV5-4,TRBD2,TGTGCCAGCAGCCTTAGCGGGAGTTCGCACGATGAGCAGTTCTTC,CASSLSGSSHDEQFF
many,TRBJ2-1,TRBV7-8,TRBD1,TGTGCCAGCAGCTCCGGACAGGGGAGGGACAATGAGCAGTTCTTC,CASSSGQGRDNEQFF
.,TRBJ2-7,TRBV11-2,.,TGTGTCAGTAGCCCGGCATACGAGCAGTACTTC,CVSSPAYEQYF
.,TRBJ2-1,TRBV28,.,TGTGCCAGCTGTGTTCAAAATGAGCAGTTCTTC,CASCVQNEQFF
.,TRBJ1-2,TRBV28,.,TGTGCCAGCGGTCCCACCATGCGGGGGCTCTATGGCTATACCTTC,CASGPTMRGLYGYTF
.,TRBJ2-1,TRBV4-1,TRBD2,TGCGCCAACAGCCAAGTGTTCGGGACTAGCGGCAATGAGCAGTTCTTC,CANSQVFGTSGNEQFF
once,TRBJ2-1,TRBV6-5,TRBD1,TGTACCAGCAGTTACGCGGGACAGGGCCACAATGAGCAGTTCTTC,CTSSYAGQGHNEQFF
many,TRBJ2-7,TRBV7-9,.,TGTGCCAGCAGCTTCCAAAACTCCTACGAGCAGTACTTC,CASSFQNSYEQYF
.,TRBJ2-7,TRBV7-8,.,TGTGCCAGCAGTGTCCTCCTGTTGTCCCCTGAGCAGTACTTC,CASSVLLLSPEQYF
medium-sized,TRBJ2-1,TRBV10-3,.,TGTGCCATCAGTCCCACGGCGACCCGGGATGAGCAGTTCTTC,CAISPTATRDEQFF
.,TRBJ2-3,TRBV7-8,TRBD2,TGTGGCAGCAACTTAGGAGCGGGAGGGTCTGGTGATACGCAGTATTTT,CGSNLGAGGSGDTQYF
many,TRBJ2-5,TRBV6-1,.,TGTGCCAGCAGCCGACAGGGCTCGGAGGGACAAGAGACCCAGTACTTC,CASSRQGSEGQETQYF